These 27 T cell receptor beta chains were sequenced from one sample in a study of blood T cell repertoires in COVID-19. The table came from immunoSEQ multiplex PCR; TCRdb's copy has only in-frame clones and leaves some out. The table shows 150,000 to 200,000 clones, with 80% occurring only once. What was sequenced was PBMCs or T cells enriched from blood (not recorded which). These receptors came from a man in his forties who had recovered from COVID-19.

The V gene is TRBV30, the J gene TRBJ1-2, with 9 bases fitting TRBD1. V shed 0 bases, J shed 4 bases, and the junction held 21 bases outside the gene matches. This CDR3 has 20 amino acids. The germline V gene has CDR1 GTSNPN and CDR2 SVGIG (reference sequence). CDR3 in amino acids: CAWSVRRIGDRGSGIYGYTF. The CDR3 DNA sequence: TGTGCCTGGAGTGTACGAAGGATCGGAGACAGGGGGTCTGGGATCTATGGCTACACCTTC.

V and J are TRBV3-1 (or the pseudogene TRBV3-2) and TRBJ1-6, with D uncertain. The CDR3 has 13 residues. Germline CDR1 is LGHDT and CDR2 is YNNKEL (reference sequence). Trimming stripped 3 bases from V and 13 bases from J, with 13 bases between. CDR3 sequence: CASSQISTGPLHF. CDR3 DNA: TGTGCCAGCAGCCAGATCTCGACGGGGCCCCTCCACTTT.

The chain couples TRBV2 to TRBJ1-1; 9 bases fit TRBD1. After removal of 6 bases from V and 5 bases from J, the junction contained 7 bases not matched to a gene. This CDR3 comprises 14 residues. Germline V gives CDR1 SNHLY, CDR2 FYNNEI. The CDR3 here is CASRIGTGWTEAFF. CDR3 in DNA: TGTGCCAGCAGAATCGGGACAGGGTGGACTGAAGCTTTCTTT.

This chain links TRBV7-6 with TRBJ1-4; 7 nucleotides agree with TRBD1. CDR3 length: 17 residues. Germline V gene data show CDR1 as SGHVS and CDR2 as FNYEAQ. With V trimmed by 5 bases and J by 4 bases, 13 bases remained unmatched. The chain's CDR3 is CASSPGGRGILNEKLFF. The CDR3 DNA reads as TGTGCCAGCAGCCCAGGGGGTCGGGGAATCCTTAATGAAAAACTGTTTTTT.

The rearrangement joins TRBV9 to TRBJ1-1; 10 bases are shared with TRBD1. V lost 0 bases, J lost 3 bases, and 5 bases stayed unmatched. CDR1 SGDLS and CDR2 YYNGEE come from the germline V gene. The CDR3 runs to 16 residues. The chain's CDR3 is CASSVDGTGVDTEAFF. For the CDR3, the DNA is TGTGCCAGCAGCGTAGACGGGACAGGGGTCGACACTGAAGCTTTCTTT. Complete variable domain (other parts from reference TRBV9 and TRBJ1-1): DSGVTQTPKHLITATGQRVTLRCSPRSGDLSVYWYQQSLDQGLQFLIQYYNGEERAKGNILERFSAQQFPDLHSELNLSSLELGDSALYFCASSVDGTGVDTEAFFGQGTRLTVV.

The V call is TRBV19, the J call TRBJ1-3, with D perhaps TRBD1 (5 bases). V was pared by 8 bases and J by 0 bases, with 11 bases between. The CDR3 extends over 14 amino acids. Germline CDR1 reads LNHDA; CDR2 reads SQIVND (reference sequence). The CDR3 region has the DNA TGTGCCAGTTGGGACTTCAGCTCTGGAAACACCATATATTTT. This encodes CASWDFSSGNTIYF.

This clone was detected once. The chain carries TRBV27 and TRBJ1-2; D call uncertain. The V end lost 0 bases, the J end lost 2 bases, and 10 bases lay between the germline ends. This CDR3 is built from 15 residues. The germline CDR1 and CDR2 sequences are MNHEY and SMNVEV (reference sequence). For the CDR3, the DNA is TGTGCCAGCAGTTTATCGCGGCAAGTAAACTATGGCTACACCTTC. Its translation: CASSLSRQVNYGYTF.

The chain combines TRBV4-1 with TRBJ1-6; D unclear. This CDR3 region has 15 residues. V dropped 1 base and J dropped 3 bases, with 7 bases sitting between them. In germline, CDR1 is MGHRA, CDR2 YSYEKL. In nucleotides, the CDR3 is TGCGCCAGCAGCCAAGGTCTCAGCTATAATTCACCCCTCCACTTT. This encodes CASSQGLSYNSPLHF.

This clone was seen a handful of times. V usage is TRBV19 and J usage is TRBJ1-6; D uncertain. CDR3 length: 16 residues. The germline gives CDR1 LNHDA, CDR2 SQIVND (reference sequence). The V end lost 9 bases, the J end lost 0 bases, and 15 bases lay between the germline ends. As DNA, the CDR3 is TGTGCCAGCCAAGAGGGCGAAAGCTCCTATAATTCACCCCTCCACTTT. It codes for CASQEGESSYNSPLHF.

V and J are TRBV2 and TRBJ2-2; D is perhaps TRBD1 (5 bases). CDR1 is SNHLY and CDR2 is FYNNEI in the germline V gene. Between the trimmed V and J ends, which lost 6 bases and 4 bases, there was a span of 9 bases. The CDR3 contains 13 residues. For the CDR3, the DNA is TGTGCCAGCAGACCCAGGGCCACCGGGGAGCTGTTTTTT. The encoded protein is CASRPRATGELFF.

The chain joins TRBV11-1 to TRBJ1-5; 12 nucleotides line up with TRBD1. The CDR3 covers 15 residues. The junction had 5 bases not matched to a gene; V was cut back by 5 bases and J by 6 bases. From germline, CDR1 is SGHAT and CDR2 FQDESV (reference sequence). The CDR3 spells CASSPGTGGSQPQHF. CDR3 coding DNA: TGTGCCAGCAGCCCCGGGACAGGGGGCAGTCAGCCCCAGCATTTT.

This clone was recorded a few times. The chain couples TRBV24-1 to TRBJ2-1; 8 nucleotides match TRBD1. Germline CDR1 reads KGHDR; CDR2 reads SFDVKD. The CDR3 length is 13 residues. The ends lost 10 bases at V and 5 bases at J; junction bases unmatched: 6. Written as DNA, the CDR3 is TGTGCCACGCGTCAGGGGGCTAACAATGAGCAGTTCTTC. Encoded protein: CATRQGANNEQFF.

The gene calls are TRBV5-1 and TRBJ1-1, with unresolved D. This CDR3 is built from 14 residues. Per germline, CDR1 SGHRS and CDR2 YFSETQ. Trimming removed 0 bases at V and 5 bases at J, with 11 bases between. In DNA, the CDR3 is TGCGCCAGCAGCTTGGTCGGGGAGACAACTGAAGCTTTCTTT. Its translation: CASSLVGETTEAFF.

V and J are TRBV9 and TRBJ1-2; 8 bases are a match to TRBD1. With 0 bases clipped from V and 5 bases from J, the junction kept 6 bases outside the gene matches. Per the germline V gene, CDR1 is SGDLS and CDR2 is YYNGEE. The CDR3 loop spans 15 amino acids. As DNA, the CDR3 is TGTGCCAGCAGCGTAGAAGAGGGGACAGGATATGGCTACACCTTC. Residues: CASSVEEGTGYGYTF.

The rearrangement uses TRBV6-2 or TRBV6-3 and TRBJ2-5, with 14 bases identical to TRBD2. The V segment lost 5 bases and the J segment 6 bases; nucleotides outside the gene matches: 8. The V gene's germline CDR1 is MNHEY and CDR2 SVGEGT. This CDR3 region has 16 residues. The CDR3 is CASSPGLAGGVKTQYF. The CDR3 nucleotides are TGTGCCAGCAGTCCCGGACTAGCGGGGGGTGTGAAGACCCAGTACTTC.

The chain joins TRBV2 to TRBJ1-5; tentative D call: TRBD1 (5 bases). The CDR3 runs to 16 residues. Germline loops: CDR1 SNHLY, CDR2 FYNNEI. The germline V and J ends were trimmed by 2 bases and 7 bases, with 18 bases remaining between them. The CDR3 reads CASSEQFGPRGQPQHF. The CDR3 region has the DNA TGTGCCAGCAGTGAACAGTTCGGTCCGCGGGGGCAGCCCCAGCATTTT.

V usage is TRBV7-2 and J usage is TRBJ1-1, with D perhaps TRBD1 (6 bases). The ends were cut back, 5 bases at V and 5 bases at J, with 15 bases in the middle. Germline V gives CDR1 SGHTA, CDR2 FQGNSA. The CDR3 contains 14 residues. CDR3 sequence (DNA): TGTGCCAGCAGCCGGAGGGGGGGTCGGACTGAAGCTTTCTTT. It yields the protein CASSRRGGRTEAFF.

The sample holds a few counts of this clone. The J gene is TRBJ2-7, the V gene TRBV5-4, with a tentative D call TRBD1 (6 bases). CDR3 length equals 14 residues. Trimming shortened V by 5 bases and J by 2 bases, and 14 bases separated the two germline ends. Germline CDR1 is SGHNT and CDR2 is YYREEE (reference sequence). The CDR3 DNA is TGTGCCAGCAGTTGGGACCGGACAGCCTACGAGCAGTACTTC. Amino acids: CASSWDRTAYEQYF.

The J gene is TRBJ2-3, the V gene TRBV2, with 7 bases that match TRBD1. After removal of 6 bases from V and 6 bases from J, the junction contained 9 bases not matched to a gene. The CDR3 extends over 14 amino acids. The germline V gene has CDR1 SNHLY and CDR2 FYNNEI. The CDR3 sequence: CASSGDSRWDTQYF. In DNA, the CDR3 is TGTGCCAGCAGCGGGGACAGCCGGTGGGATACGCAGTATTTT.

This clone appeared once. V is TRBV2 and J is TRBJ1-4; D is perhaps TRBD1 (6 bases). Germline loops: CDR1 SNHLY, CDR2 FYNNEI. This CDR3 has 14 residues. The germline V and J ends were trimmed by 6 bases and 6 bases, with 14 bases remaining between them. CDR3 residues: CASRTGSGDEKLFF. CDR3 nucleotides: TGTGCCAGCAGAACAGGGTCTGGGGATGAAAAACTGTTTTTT.

The chain has TRBV7-3 and TRBJ1-2; 9 nucleotides line up with TRBD1. The germline V gene encodes CDR1 SGHTA and CDR2 FQGTGA. The V segment lost 0 bases and the J segment 9 bases; nucleotides outside the gene matches: 5. The CDR3 extends over 14 amino acids. The CDR3 spells CASSLTGGTGSYTF. The CDR3 coding sequence is TGTGCCAGCAGCTTAACGGGCGGGACAGGGAGCTACACCTTC.

This rearrangement joins TRBV7-8 to TRBJ2-3, with 10 bases aligning to TRBD2. The germline gives CDR1 SGHVS, CDR2 FQNEAQ. The CDR3 runs 15 residues. J gave up 7 bases and V 5 bases, and 9 bases lay outside the gene matches. The CDR3: CASSRSSGGPNTQYF. The CDR3 nucleotides are TGTGCCAGCAGCCGTTCTAGCGGGGGCCCAAATACGCAGTATTTT.

The sample holds a few counts of this clone. The V gene is TRBV7-2, the J gene TRBJ1-2, with 10 bases matching TRBD1. The germline gives CDR1 SGHTA, CDR2 FQGNSA. This CDR3 has 16 amino acids. V shed 4 bases, J shed 4 bases, and the junction held 9 bases outside the gene matches. Here the CDR3 reads CASSSPGTGASYGYTF. The CDR3 nucleotides read TGTGCCAGCAGCTCCCCCGGGACAGGGGCATCCTATGGCTACACCTTC.

V and J are TRBV7-9 and TRBJ1-1; D not certain. The V end was cut by 1 base, the J end by 4 bases, with 4 bases between. Looked up from germline, CDR1 is SEHNR and CDR2 is FQNEAQ (reference sequence). The CDR3 consists of 12 residues. The CDR3 DNA sequence: TGTGCCAGCAGCTTAGACAGCACTGAAGCTTTCTTT. Its translation is CASSLDSTEAFF.

This sequence joins TRBV19 and TRBJ1-6; no definite D call. This CDR3 has 14 amino acids. Trimming took 4 bases from V and 3 from J, leaving 7 bases between them. The germline CDR1 and CDR2 sequences are LNHDA and SQIVND (reference sequence). CDR3 amino acids: CASSTRDYNSPLHF. The CDR3 region has the DNA TGTGCCAGTAGTACCCGGGACTATAATTCACCCCTCCACTTT.

The J gene is TRBJ1-5, the V gene TRBV10-3; 9 positions agree with TRBD1. This CDR3 has 16 amino acids. Germline V gives CDR1 ENHRY, CDR2 SYGVKD. V trimming: 6 bases; J trimming: 0 bases; junction bases outside the gene matches: 6. CDR3 nucleotides: TGTGCCATCAGGGACGACAGGGGGGATAGCAATCAGCCCCAGCATTTT. Its protein product is CAIRDDRGDSNQPQHF.

This clone is a singleton in its sample. The gene calls are TRBV5-4 and TRBJ2-7; possibly TRBD2 for D (6 bases). This CDR3 region has 14 residues. Germline V lookup: CDR1 SGHNT, CDR2 YYREEE (reference sequence). With 2 bases removed from V and 1 base from J, the gap between germline ends came to 10 bases. The CDR3 nucleotides read TGTGCCAGCAGCTTACAGGAGGGTTCCTACGAGCAGTACTTC. Translating gives CASSLQEGSYEQYF.